This TCR beta chain was documented in a study of CD8 T cells in ankylosing spondylitis (dated 2017 in TCRdb). Some background on the complete study: The study profiled T cell receptor beta repertoires in healthy donors and ankylosing spondylitis patients to find disease-linked TCR variants. Peripheral blood samples were taken, and synovial fluid was additionally collected from ankylosing spondylitis patients. In total, the full study cohort was made up of about 99 healthy donors and some 26 ankylosing spondylitis patients. General study outcomes and caveats: The disease-linked clones showed a CD8+ phenotype and occurred at relatively low frequencies in peripheral blood. Blood from ankylosing spondylitis patients appeared to be characterized by a TCR beta motif made up of about 8 highly homologous amino acid variants. Some motif variants were previously reported in synovial fluid and blood of reactive arthritis patients, suggesting common disease-initiation mechanisms. The disease-linked clones were reported to be significantly enriched in matched synovial fluid samples from ankylosing spondylitis patients.

TCRdb lists the instrument as Illumina HiSeq 2500. Quantitative 5'-RACE with molecular barcodes was the method used to prepare the TCR beta libraries. Processing in the source paper ran as follows. Disease-linked TCR variants were identified with a new computational method built on a probabilistic model of VDJ rearrangement. TCRdb applied fastp at Q25 and MiXCR to the public reads, then kept only in-frame beta chains. All rows with the same CDR3 protein become a single entry with the most common DNA and genes. In this record, the V and J calls reflect TCRdb's handling and not the investigators' own analysis. Present in this sample are 750,000 to 850,000 distinct CDR3 sequences, 12% of which were seen just once. The ten largest clones capture roughly 0.51% of the sample. With respect to this clonotype: What this receptor recognizes is not known. The input lacks base qualities; no much larger clone sits a single base away.

The source of this sequence is a male donor with ankylosing spondylitis. Sequenced: blood, either unsorted or a sorted T cell fraction (not recorded which).

The CDR3 has the sequence CATSRDPTSGGNEQFF. At the DNA level, the sequence is TGTGCCACCAGCAGAGATCCAACTAGCGGGGGGAATGAGCAGTTCTTC. The chain was built from TRBV15 and TRBJ2-1; 12 junctional bases match TRBD2. For this chain, trimming is 0 bases at the V end and 7 bases at the J end, and the number of junction bases without a gene match is 4. CDR1 LNHNV and CDR2 YYDKDF were looked up in the germline V gene (reference sequence). The CDR3 runs 16 residues from the cysteine to the phenylalanine. Just the 48-base CDR3 DNA is kept, in frame starting at base 1. Where the CDR3 stops, the reference TRBV15 and TRBJ2-1 genes take over; the full variable domain is DAMVIQNPRYQVTQFGKPVTLSCSQTLNHNVMYWYQQKSSQAPKLLFHYYDKDFNNEADTPDNFQSRRPNTSFCFLDIRSPGLGDTAMYLCATSRDPTSGGNEQFFGPGTRLTVL.